The 24 T cell receptor beta chains in this list originate from one sample, sequenced in a study of T cells in Graves' hyperthyroidism and ophthalmopathy. Amplification of TCR beta CDR3 regions was performed using RNA transcripts as template. Using the HTBI primer set, a first-round RT-PCR was run on the TCR CDR3. TCRdb called the multiplex PCR reads again in MiXCR, with one record for every CDR3 protein. This repertoire shows 650,000 to 800,000 distinct CDR3 sequences, just under 45% found once; its top ten account for about 7.2%. Sequencing input: peripheral blood or thyroid tissue (not recorded which). These receptors originate from an adult man with Graves' disease, either hyperthyroidism or ophthalmopathy (not recorded which).

The J gene is TRBJ1-5, the V gene TRBV5-6; D is undetermined. There are 14 residues in the CDR3. Deletions cut 2 bases from V and 3 bases from J, with 9 bases between. The germline gives CDR1 SGHDT, CDR2 YYEEEE. CDR3 in amino acids: CASSFRGPNQPQHF. CDR3 nucleotides: TGTGCCAGCAGCTTTCGGGGTCCCAATCAGCCCCAGCATTTT.

This clonotype was seen only once. V gene TRBV7-9 combines with J gene TRBJ1-2, with 8 nucleotides matching TRBD1. CDR3 length: 14 residues. Per germline, CDR1 SEHNR and CDR2 FQNEAQ (reference sequence). The junction had 6 bases not matched to a gene; V was cut back by 1 base and J by 8 bases. CDR3 sequence (DNA): TGTGCCAGCAGCTTAGGGACAGGGCGTGAGGGCTACACCTTC. Residues: CASSLGTGREGYTF. Full variable domain (outside the CDR3, taken from reference TRBV7-9 and TRBJ1-2): DTGVSQNPRHKITKRGQNVTFRCDPISEHNRLYWYRQTLGQGPEFLTYFQNEAQLEKSRLLSDRFSAERPKGSFSTLEIQRTEQGDSAMYLCASSLGTGREGYTFGSGTRLTVV.

The CDR3 nucleotides read TGTGCCAGCAGCTTTAACAGGGGAGGAGCTGAAGCTTTCTTT. It is translated as CASSFNRGGAEAFF. The J gene is TRBJ1-1, the V gene TRBV6-1; 7 bases are shared with TRBD1. The CDR3 has 14 residues. From germline, CDR1 is MNHNS and CDR2 SASEGT. V lost 6 bases to trimming and J lost 6 bases; unmatched junction nucleotides: 10.

The chain links TRBV19 to TRBJ2-7; 8 bases are a match to TRBD2. CDR3 length: 14 residues. The germline V gene encodes CDR1 LNHDA and CDR2 SQIVND (reference sequence). Unmatched junction bases numbered 4, after V lost 1 base and J lost 5 bases. CDR3 sequence: CASSIGGRSHEQYF. The CDR3 nucleotides read TGTGCCAGTAGTATAGGCGGGAGGAGTCACGAGCAGTACTTC.

CDR3 loop: CTATGISGNTIYF. As DNA, the CDR3 is TGCACCGCGACAGGGATCTCTGGAAACACCATATATTTT. The chain is built from TRBV29-1 and TRBJ1-3; TRBD1 matches at 7 bases. There are 13 residues in the CDR3. The germline CDR1 and CDR2 sequences are SQVTM and ANQGSEA.

The J gene is TRBJ1-2, the V gene TRBV9; the D is unclear. The germline V gene encodes CDR1 SGDLS and CDR2 YYNGEE. This CDR3 spans 13 amino acids. Trimming stripped 4 bases from V and 4 bases from J, with 11 bases between. Here the CDR3 DNA reads TGTGCCAGCAGCCCAGTGCCCACCTATGGCTACACCTTC. This translates into CASSPVPTYGYTF.

The table lists this clonotype with many counts. This chain connects TRBV10-3 to TRBJ2-7; possibly TRBD1 for D (5 bases). Trimming cost V 4 bases and J 1 base, with 8 bases left between them. The germline gives CDR1 ENHRY, CDR2 SYGVKD. There are 13 residues in the CDR3. CDR3 protein: CAISGSGSYEQYF. The CDR3 DNA sequence: TGTGCCATCAGTGGTTCAGGGTCCTACGAGCAGTACTTC.

The chain recombines TRBV6-1 with TRBJ2-7, with 13 bases lining up with TRBD2. CDR1 and CDR2 (germline): MNHNS, SASEGT. The CDR3 loop spans 15 amino acids. With V trimmed by 4 bases and J by 4 bases, 4 bases remained unmatched. CDR3 sequence (DNA): TGTGCCAGCAGTGGCGGACTAGCGGGGGTTTACGAGCAGTACTTC. Amino acid sequence: CASSGGLAGVYEQYF.

This sequence joins TRBV7-9 and TRBJ1-2; TRBD1 might be the D (5 bases). CDR1 is SEHNR, CDR2 FQNEAQ, per germline (reference sequence). CDR3 length equals 14 residues. With 4 bases removed from V and 2 bases from J, the gap between germline ends came to 11 bases. The CDR3 spells CASSSGGRNYGYTF. The CDR3 coding sequence is TGTGCCAGCAGCTCCGGGGGACGGAACTATGGCTACACCTTC.

The gene calls are TRBV4-1 and TRBJ1-2, with D uncertain. CDR3 size: 13 residues. V dropped 1 base and J dropped 4 bases, with 7 bases sitting between them. CDR1 is MGHRA, CDR2 YSYEKL, per germline. CDR3 residues: CASSQGRAYGYTF. CDR3 coding DNA: TGCGCCAGCAGCCAAGGACGGGCCTATGGCTACACCTTC.

Many counts were recorded for this clonotype. The chain couples TRBV10-3 to TRBJ2-5, with 14 bases matching TRBD2. Germline lookup yields CDR1 ENHRY and CDR2 SYGVKD. The trim removed 4 bases at V and 5 bases at J, leaving 0 bases unmatched. This CDR3 comprises 14 residues. The CDR3 spells CAISGLAGGETQYF. Written as DNA, the CDR3 is TGTGCCATCAGTGGACTAGCGGGAGGGGAGACCCAGTACTTC.

This clonotype was recorded at least ten times. This rearrangement joins TRBV29-1 to TRBJ2-7, with D possibly TRBD2 on 5 matching bases. From germline, CDR1 is SQVTM and CDR2 ANQGSEA. The CDR3 sequence is 16 residues long. The CDR3 reads CTTNRLGVSGYYEQYF. The CDR3, as DNA: TGCACCACAAATCGACTCGGGGTGTCGGGCTACTACGAGCAGTACTTC.

This clonotype turned up a few times. The germline gene is not matched at one end of the junction; a read error may be the cause. J is TRBJ1-3 and V is TRBV15, with a weak D call TRBD1 (6 bases). From germline, CDR1 is LNHNV and CDR2 YYDKDF (reference sequence). The CDR3 has 17 residues. CDR3 DNA: TGTGCCACCAGCAGAACGAGGACAGTCAGTTCTGGAAGCACCATATATTTT. Amino acids: CATSRTRTVSSGSTIYF.

About this clonotype: Given a much more abundant clone one base away, this may be a read error. This chain uses TRBV9 with TRBJ2-5; TRBD2 matches at 8 bases. This CDR3 is 13 amino acids long. In germline, CDR1 is SGDLS, CDR2 YYNGEE. V lost 4 bases to trimming and J lost 4 bases; unmatched junction nucleotides: 3. The CDR3 nucleotides are TGTGCCAGCAGCACCCGGGGGGGAGAGACCCAGTACTTC. Translated, it gives CASSTRGGETQYF.

V and J are TRBV6-6 and TRBJ1-5, with 10 positions matching TRBD1. With V trimmed by 6 bases and J by 6 bases, 8 bases remained unmatched. The germline V gene has CDR1 MNHNY and CDR2 SVGAGI (reference sequence). This CDR3 is built from 15 residues. Here the CDR3 DNA reads TGTGCCAGCAGCCCGGGCGGGACAGGGGTTCAGCCCCAGCATTTT. Protein: CASSPGGTGVQPQHF.

This clonotype was counted at least ten times. The chain carries TRBV10-3 and TRBJ1-1; possible D gene TRBD1, 5 bases. The germline V gene has CDR1 ENHRY and CDR2 SYGVKD. V lost 6 bases, J lost 9 bases, and 11 bases lay in between. This CDR3 is built from 11 residues. CDR3 nucleotide sequence: TGTGCCATCAGGGAGACAGCCCAAGCTTTCTTT. Protein product: CAIRETAQAFF.

This clonotype showed up just a few times. V gene TRBV6-6 combines with J gene TRBJ2-5; D possibly corresponds to TRBD1 (6 bases). Germline-derived CDR1 and CDR2 are MNHNY and SVGAGI (reference sequence). The length of the CDR3 is 15 residues. V lost 6 bases and J 6 bases, leaving 20 bases between the germline ends. This chain's CDR3 is CASSPRQDYPQTQYF. The CDR3 nucleotides are TGTGCCAGCAGCCCCCGACAGGATTATCCTCAGACCCAGTACTTC.

Regarding this clonotype: Since the CDR3 does not end with the conserved phenylalanine or tryptophan, this likely comes from a read error. The DNA is omitted, as the CDR3 cannot be located on it reliably, and the CDR3 follows TCRdb's listing. The gene calls are TRBV9 and TRBJ1-6; the table gives TRBD1 as D, unverified against the DNA. The CDR3 length equals 8 residues, ends included. Germline assignment: CDR1 SGDLS and CDR2 YYNGEE. CDR3 in amino acids: CASSARQA.

This sequence joins TRBV29-1 and TRBJ2-7; D may be TRBD1 (6 bases). Germline V gene data show CDR1 as SQVTM and CDR2 as ANQGSEA. The CDR3 sequence is 14 residues long. V lost 8 bases and J lost 3, with 20 bases in between. In DNA, the CDR3 is TGCAGCTTAAGACGATCCGGACAGAACTACGAGCAGTACTTC. This encodes CSLRRSGQNYEQYF.

This clonotype was found many times. V and J are TRBV7-9 and TRBJ2-5; TRBD1 aligns across 8 bases. With V trimmed by 6 bases and J by 2 bases, 2 bases remained unmatched. Germline assignment: CDR1 SEHNR and CDR2 FQNEAQ (reference sequence). The CDR3 contains 13 residues. CDR3 sequence (DNA): TGTGCCAGCAGAGACAGGGGACAAGAGACCCAGTACTTC. It is translated as CASRDRGQETQYF. Based on the CDR3 plus reference TRBV7-9 and TRBJ2-5, the full variable domain is DTGVSQNPRHKITKRGQNVTFRCDPISEHNRLYWYRQTLGQGPEFLTYFQNEAQLEKSRLLSDRFSAERPKGSFSTLEIQRTEQGDSAMYLCASRDRGQETQYFGPGTRLLVL.

On this clonotype itself: A much larger clonotype is one base distant, so this may be a read error. This chain links TRBV2 with TRBJ1-1; D not certain. The CDR3 extends over 13 amino acids. The germline V gene has CDR1 SNHLY and CDR2 FYNNEI. CDR3 sequence reads: CASSDLRNIEAFF. CDR3 DNA: TGTGCCAGCAGTGATCTTCGGAACATTGAAGCTTTCTTT.

The chain couples TRBV6-6 to TRBJ1-1; maybe TRBD1 (5 bases). CDR3 length equals 15 residues. From germline, CDR1 is MNHNY and CDR2 SVGAGI (reference sequence). The V and J ends lost 5 bases and 2 bases respectively, with 15 bases between them. The CDR3 spells CASSPRTRANTEAFF. CDR3 sequence (DNA): TGTGCCAGCAGTCCCCGGACCAGGGCTAACACTGAAGCTTTCTTT.

This clonotype was seen a handful of times. This CDR3 reads CSVVGGAEYQETQYF. The CDR3 region has the DNA TGCAGCGTTGTAGGGGGGGCGGAGTACCAAGAGACCCAGTACTTC. This chain uses TRBV29-1 with TRBJ2-5; a weak D match, TRBD2 (7 bases). V was cut by 4 bases and J by 0 bases, with 15 bases left in between. Germline CDR1 is SQVTM and CDR2 is ANQGSEA. This CDR3 contains 15 residues.

This clonotype was recorded at least ten times. This CDR3 is CASSSGQGHEKLFF. CDR3 in DNA: TGTGCCAGCAGCTCCGGACAGGGGCATGAAAAACTGTTTTTT. The chain links TRBV13 to TRBJ1-4, with 9 positions matching TRBD1. V was pared by 4 bases and J by 6 bases, with 3 bases of the junction left unmatched. The germline CDR1 and CDR2 sequences are PRHDT and FYEKMQ (reference sequence). This CDR3 contains 14 residues.